The 13 T cell receptor beta chains given below trace back to one sample, sequenced in a study of OX40 agonist ivuxolimab in advanced cancers. The data were produced by immunoSEQ multiplex PCR, yet TCRdb's version contains in-frame clones alone and is incomplete. Found here are about 69,000 clones, 70% to 90% of them singletons; the top ten hold roughly 6.1%. The material sequenced was CD4+ or CD8+ T cells sorted from blood, taken in a trial of the OX40 agonist ivuxolimab. The receptors were sampled from an adult with an advanced solid tumor such as melanoma, head and neck, liver or kidney cancer.

The chain carries TRBV7-6 and TRBJ2-2; a possible D gene is TRBD1 (5 bases). CDR1 is SGHVS and CDR2 is FNYEAQ in the germline V gene. The length of the CDR3 is 16 residues. Trimming pared 1 base from V and 4 bases from J, leaving 13 bases between. As DNA, the CDR3 is TGTGCCAGCAGCTTAGAATTGACCCAGGGCACCGGGGAGCTGTTTTTT. Its translation is CASSLELTQGTGELFF.

Here the CDR3 reads CASSSRRPSGSYEQYF. The CDR3 DNA reads as TGTGCCAGCAGCTCACGTCGGCCTAGCGGCTCCTACGAGCAGTACTTC. The V and J genes are TRBV5-6 and TRBJ2-7; 7 bases agree with TRBD2. Germline V gives CDR1 SGHDT, CDR2 YYEEEE. Trimming cost V 3 bases and J 0 bases; bases outside gene matches: 9. The CDR3 runs to 16 residues.

This chain connects TRBV6-5 to TRBJ1-2, with D possibly TRBD1 on 5 matching bases. Germline assignment: CDR1 MNHEY and CDR2 SVGAGI. V lost 6 bases and J lost 4, with 12 bases in between. The CDR3 is 13 amino acids. The CDR3 DNA is TGTGCCAGCAGCCCAGGGTTACTCTATGGCTACACCTTC. Amino acids: CASSPGLLYGYTF.

This clone was observed a few times. The chain combines TRBV27 with TRBJ2-1; a weak D match, TRBD2 (6 bases). V lost 6 bases, J lost 7 bases, and 16 bases lay in between. The CDR3 is 14 amino acids. Germline V gene lookup returns CDR1 MNHEY and CDR2 SMNVEV (reference sequence). CDR3 region: CASRPRGNVNEQFF. As DNA, the CDR3 is TGTGCCAGCAGACCCCGGGGGAATGTAAATGAGCAGTTCTTC.

The chain recombines TRBV19 with TRBJ2-7; 7 bases map to TRBD2. V was clipped by 5 bases and J by 2 bases; unmatched bases: 15. Germline values: CDR1 LNHDA, CDR2 SQIVND (reference sequence). The CDR3 is 17 residues long. CDR3 in DNA: TGTGCCAGTAGTGCCCTCCTAGGGGCTAGCGGCACCTACGAGCAGTACTTC. Its translation is CASSALLGASGTYEQYF.

The sample holds a few counts of this clone. The chain has TRBV5-4 and TRBJ2-3; D is unresolved. CDR3 length: 15 residues. Trimming removed 3 bases from V and 2 bases from J, with 13 bases in between. Germline V lookup: CDR1 SGHNT, CDR2 YYREEE (reference sequence). CDR3 loop: CASSSPWGNTDTQYF. In nucleotides, the CDR3 is TGTGCCAGCAGCTCCCCCTGGGGAAACACAGATACGCAGTATTTT.

The J gene is TRBJ1-5, the V gene TRBV28; unclear D gene. Trimming removed 7 bases from V and 5 bases from J, with 9 bases in between. The CDR3 runs to 12 residues. Germline CDR1 reads MDHEN; CDR2 reads SYDVKM. CDR3 nucleotides: TGTGCCAGCACAGTAGAGCATCAGCCCCAGCATTTT. It yields the protein CASTVEHQPQHF.

The rearrangement links TRBV19 to TRBJ2-4, with D perhaps TRBD1 (5 bases). The V gene's germline CDR1 is LNHDA and CDR2 SQIVND (reference sequence). Trimming took 5 bases from V and 1 from J, leaving 15 bases between them. The CDR3 runs 16 residues. The CDR3: CASSVTASRAKNIQYF. DNA of the CDR3: TGTGCCAGTAGTGTGACAGCTTCTCGCGCCAAAAACATTCAGTACTTC.

The V call is TRBV10-3, the J call TRBJ2-1; TRBD1 is a possible D gene (6 bases). Trimming shortened V by 0 bases and J by 4 bases, and 7 bases separated the two germline ends. The CDR3 sequence is 14 residues long. CDR1 is ENHRY, CDR2 SYGVKD, per germline. DNA for the CDR3: TGTGCCATCAGTGAGTCAGGACAGTACAATGAGCAGTTCTTC. It yields the protein CAISESGQYNEQFF.

The chain uses TRBV5-6 and TRBJ2-3; D may correspond to TRBD1 or TRBD2 (5 bases each). CDR1 is SGHDT, CDR2 YYEEEE, per germline. V lost 4 bases to trimming and J lost 4 bases, with 13 bases between them. This CDR3 spans 14 amino acids. This CDR3 is CASSPGGGPDTQYF. CDR3 DNA sequence: TGTGCCAGCAGCCCCGGTGGGGGTCCAGATACGCAGTATTTT.

The chain couples TRBV11-3 to TRBJ1-2; 8 bases are shared with TRBD1. The CDR3 consists of 13 residues. The J segment lost 8 bases and the V segment lost 5 bases, leaving 7 bases of the junction unmatched. Per the germline V gene, CDR1 is SGHNT and CDR2 is YENEEA. CDR3: CASSEDRVRGYTF. In DNA form, the CDR3 reads TGTGCCAGCAGCGAGGACAGGGTCCGAGGCTACACCTTC. The whole variable domain, remainder taken from reference TRBV11-3 and TRBJ1-2, is EAGVVQSPRYKIIEKKQPVAFWCNPISGHNTLYWYLQNLGQGPELLIRYENEEAVDDSQLPKDRFSAERLKGVDSTLKIQPAELGDSAVYLCASSEDRVRGYTFGSGTRLTVV.

This sequence joins TRBV13 and TRBJ2-7; 7 nucleotides match TRBD2. This CDR3 is built from 14 residues. Germline assignment: CDR1 PRHDT and CDR2 FYEKMQ (reference sequence). V shed 5 bases, J shed 5 bases, and the junction held 9 bases outside the gene matches. The CDR3 here is CASSPGDYAHEQYF. CDR3 sequence (DNA): TGTGCCAGCAGCCCCGGGGACTATGCCCACGAGCAGTACTTC.

The chain couples TRBV28 to TRBJ2-5; no firm D call. The CDR3 is 12 amino acids. Germline loops: CDR1 MDHEN, CDR2 SYDVKM. The ends were cut back, 7 bases at V and 3 bases at J, with 9 bases in the middle. CDR3 in DNA: TGTGCCAGCACGGTGGGTAAAGAGACCCAGTACTTC. Its protein product is CASTVGKETQYF.